The next 23 T cell receptor beta chains were all read from a single sample in a study of T cells after yellow fever vaccination. TCRdb re-analysed the 5' RACE reads in MiXCR, keeping a single row per CDR3 protein. Of 200,000 to 300,000 distinct CDR3 sequences in the sample, 10% to 15% were seen once. This specimen consisted of CD4+ T cells sorted from PBMCs, obtained 45 days after the yellow fever booster vaccination. The receptors originated from a man aged 25-40 years who received the YFV17D yellow fever vaccine.

This sequence joins TRBV20-1 and TRBJ2-1; D may match TRBD1 or TRBD2 (6 bases each). Germline lookup yields CDR1 DFQATT and CDR2 SNEGSKA (reference sequence). Trimming cost V 4 bases and J 4 bases, with 23 bases left between them. The length of the CDR3 is 17 residues. CDR3 sequence (DNA): TGCAGTGCTAAAGATCTTGGGGGGCGGGGAAAATACAATGAGCAGTTCTTC. Its protein product is CSAKDLGGRGKYNEQFF.

This clonotype was seen a handful of times. The chain links TRBV7-9 to TRBJ2-3; perhaps D is TRBD1 or TRBD2 (6 bases each). The CDR3 consists of 17 residues. Germline CDR1 SEHNR, CDR2 FQNEAQ (reference sequence). V lost 0 bases to trimming and J lost 2 bases, with 15 bases between them. The chain's CDR3 is CASSLAQWGRDTDTQYF. The CDR3 coding sequence is TGTGCCAGCAGCTTAGCCCAATGGGGGCGGGACACAGATACGCAGTATTTT.

The V gene is TRBV29-1, the J gene TRBJ1-1, with D perhaps TRBD1 (6 bases). Trimming left V 7 bases short and J 3 bases short, with 15 bases between. The CDR3 extends over 13 amino acids. Germline CDR1 SQVTM, CDR2 ANQGSEA. The CDR3 spells CSALQGRHTEAFF. The CDR3 nucleotides are TGCAGCGCCTTACAGGGTCGTCACACTGAAGCTTTCTTT.

This clonotype came up a few times. The V call is TRBV12-3 or TRBV12-4, the J call TRBJ2-7; TRBD2 might be the D (5 bases). There are 13 residues in the CDR3. V gave up 5 bases and J gave up 3 bases, with 11 bases separating them. The CDR3 sequence is CASSPAAVYEQYF. In DNA, the CDR3 is TGTGCCAGCAGTCCAGCGGCCGTCTACGAGCAGTACTTC.

This clonotype occurred a few times. V and J are TRBV7-2 and TRBJ2-3; D possibly matches TRBD1 or TRBD2 (5 bases each). Trimming left V 0 bases short and J 1 base short, with 11 bases between. Per germline, CDR1 SGHTA and CDR2 FQGNSA. The CDR3 loop spans 16 amino acids. The CDR3 coding sequence is TGTGCCAGCAGCTTAGCGCAGGGAGTACGCACAGATACGCAGTATTTT. It is translated as CASSLAQGVRTDTQYF.

The chain recombines TRBV5-1 with TRBJ2-3; 7 bases fit TRBD1. This CDR3 is 16 amino acids long. J gave up 4 bases and V 2 bases, and 10 bases lay outside the gene matches. Germline loops: CDR1 SGHRS, CDR2 YFSETQ. The CDR3 DNA sequence: TGCGCCAGCAGCTTTCAAGGGGACAGCCCAGCAGATACGCAGTATTTT. This sequence encodes CASSFQGDSPADTQYF. The whole variable domain, filled in from reference TRBV5-1 and TRBJ2-3, reads KAGVTQTPRYLIKTRGQQVTLSCSPISGHRSVSWYQQTPGQGLQFLFEYFSETQRNKGNFPGRFSGRQFSNSRSEMNVSTLELGDSALYLCASSFQGDSPADTQYFGPGTRLTVL.

This clonotype was seen many times. The chain is built from TRBV12-3 or TRBV12-4 and TRBJ2-1; 10 bases agree with TRBD1. The CDR3 is made up of 14 amino acids. The ends lost 8 bases at V and 8 bases at J; junction bases unmatched: 9. In nucleotides, the CDR3 is TGTGCCAGCCTTGACAGGGGGCGTAACGATGAGCAGTTCTTC. It yields the protein CASLDRGRNDEQFF.

This clonotype was observed a handful of times. The chain uses TRBV21-1 and TRBJ1-1. TRBV21-1 has pseudogene status. There are 14 residues in the CDR3. CDR3 nucleotides: TGTGCCAGCAGCAAAAGGTGGGGTGGGACTGAAGCTTTCTTT. Translation gives CASSKRWGGTEAFF.

This clonotype was observed a few times. The chain uses TRBV6-2 or TRBV6-3 and TRBJ1-2; 9 positions agree with TRBD1. V shed 8 bases and J 11 bases; nucleotides not matched to a gene: 12. CDR3 size: 13 residues. Germline V CDR1 and CDR2: MNHEY, SVGEGT. In DNA form, the CDR3 reads TGTGCCAGCCGAGGGACAGGGAAGGACAGGTACACCTTC. Amino acids: CASRGTGKDRYTF.

This clonotype was found a few times. The genes are TRBV2 and TRBJ2-3; no clear D gene. Germline V gene sequence: CDR1 SNHLY, CDR2 FYNNEI. The CDR3 runs 13 residues. Trimming took 5 bases from V and 5 from J, leaving 11 bases between them. CDR3: CASSTSLQDTQYF. The CDR3 DNA is TGTGCCAGCAGTACCTCCCTCCAAGATACGCAGTATTTT.

This clonotype occurred a few times. The chain carries TRBV14 and TRBJ2-1; the match to TRBD2 covers 15 bases. Germline CDR1 is SGHDN and CDR2 is FVKESK. Unmatched junction bases numbered 3, after V lost 6 bases and J lost 9 bases. The CDR3 length is 14 residues. The CDR3 spells CASRPGLAGGEQFF. The CDR3 DNA reads as TGTGCCAGCAGACCGGGACTAGCGGGAGGTGAGCAGTTCTTC.

The chain is built from TRBV20-1 and TRBJ2-2; possibly TRBD2 for D (5 bases). V dropped 6 bases and J dropped 4 bases, with 21 bases sitting between them. The CDR3 covers 16 residues. Germline CDR1 and CDR2: DFQATT and SNEGSKA (reference sequence). CDR3 coding DNA: TGCAGTGCCCGAACGAGGGTCCCCTCGCCCACCGGGGAGCTGTTTTTT. This gives the protein CSARTRVPSPTGELFF.

Remarks on this clonotype: A read error is possible here, since a much larger clone lies one base away. V is TRBV7-2 and J is TRBJ2-7; no clear D. The CDR3 is 11 residues long. Germline V gene data show CDR1 as SGHTA and CDR2 as FQGNSA. V lost 4 bases to trimming and J lost 2 bases, with 3 bases between them. Written as DNA, the CDR3 is TGTGCCAGCAGCTACGCCTACGAGCAGTACTTC. Its protein is CASSYAYEQYF.

This clonotype was detected many times. The chain is built from TRBV21-1 and TRBJ1-1. TRBV21-1 is assigned pseudogene status. The CDR3 covers 14 residues. This chain's CDR3 is CASTPEDGNTEAFF. Here the CDR3 DNA reads TGTGCCAGCACGCCGGAGGACGGGAACACTGAAGCTTTCTTT.

V is TRBV6-2 or TRBV6-3 and J is TRBJ2-3, with no clear D. V lost 6 bases to trimming and J lost 8 bases, with 18 bases between them. The CDR3 is 14 amino acids. Germline-derived CDR1 and CDR2 are MNHEY and SVGEGT. CDR3 coding DNA: TGTGCCAGCAGACTACATTTAGGAGTTGGTACGCAGTATTTT. It specifies CASRLHLGVGTQYF.

This clonotype came up a few times. The CDR3 loop reads CASRSASGSWNEQFF. The CDR3 DNA follows: TGTGCCAGCAGGTCCGCTAGCGGGAGTTGGAATGAGCAGTTCTTC. The chain is built from TRBV12-3 or TRBV12-4 and TRBJ2-1; 10 nucleotides match TRBD2. The V segment lost 6 bases and the J segment 7 bases; nucleotides outside the gene matches: 9. This CDR3 contains 15 residues.

The chain joins TRBV6-4 to TRBJ2-1; 9 positions agree with TRBD2. CDR3 length: 15 residues. Losses at the gene ends were 4 bases for V and 1 base for J; bases not matched to a gene: 2. Germline CDR1 reads MRHNA; CDR2 reads SNTAGT. CDR3 DNA sequence: TGTGCCAGCAGTGCGGCGGGAGGGTCCTACAATGAGCAGTTCTTC. The encoded protein is CASSAAGGSYNEQFF.

This clonotype was found a few times. J is TRBJ2-5 and V is TRBV5-1; D possibly corresponds to TRBD1 (6 bases). Germline V lookup: CDR1 SGHRS, CDR2 YFSETQ. The ends were cut back, 7 bases at V and 4 bases at J, with 14 bases in the middle. The CDR3 runs to 13 residues. For the CDR3, the DNA is TGCGCCAGCTTCACGGGACATGGAGAGACCCAGTACTTC. This sequence encodes CASFTGHGETQYF.

The CDR3 sequence: CASSLFQADTQYF. In DNA, the CDR3 is TGTGCCAGCAGCTTATTTCAGGCAGATACGCAGTATTTT. V usage is TRBV7-2 and J usage is TRBJ2-3, with D uncertain. CDR3 length equals 13 residues. V lost 2 bases and J 4 bases, leaving 7 bases between the germline ends. Germline V gene data show CDR1 as SGHTA and CDR2 as FQGNSA.

Only a few counts were recorded for this clonotype. The V gene is TRBV3-1, the J gene TRBJ2-5, with 8 bases identical to TRBD1. V lost 3 bases, J lost 1 base, and 1 base stayed unmatched. Germline loops: CDR1 LGHDT, CDR2 YNNKEL (reference sequence). CDR3 size: 14 residues. This CDR3 is CASSHTGGQETQYF. The DNA of the CDR3 is TGTGCCAGCAGCCATACAGGGGGCCAAGAGACCCAGTACTTC.

This CDR3 reads CASSYSHLFSHNEKLFF. Written as DNA, the CDR3 is TGTGCCAGCAGTTACTCCCACCTATTTAGTCATAATGAAAAACTGTTTTTT. This chain uses TRBV6-5 with TRBJ1-4; D ambiguous. Germline CDR1 reads MNHEY; CDR2 reads SVGAGI. Trimming cost V 0 bases and J 4 bases, with 15 bases left between them. The CDR3 length is 17 residues.

This clonotype was detected only once. This clone may be a read error of a much larger clone one base away. V and J are TRBV7-6 and TRBJ2-1; 11 nucleotides agree with TRBD1. Germline V CDR1 and CDR2: SGHVS, FNYEAQ. V lost 4 bases to trimming and J lost 7 bases; unmatched junction nucleotides: 6. The CDR3 length is 15 residues. For the CDR3, the DNA is TGTGCCAGCAGCTCCCTGGACAGGGGGCTGAATGAGCAGTTCTTC. This sequence encodes CASSSLDRGLNEQFF.

The chain recombines TRBV12-3 or TRBV12-4 with TRBJ2-7, with TRBD1 matching 9 bases. The CDR3 runs to 13 residues. Trimming took 5 bases from V and 6 from J; bases not matched to a gene: 5. The CDR3 sequence is CASSPGTGLEQYF. CDR3 nucleotides: TGTGCCAGCAGTCCCGGGACAGGGCTCGAGCAGTACTTC.